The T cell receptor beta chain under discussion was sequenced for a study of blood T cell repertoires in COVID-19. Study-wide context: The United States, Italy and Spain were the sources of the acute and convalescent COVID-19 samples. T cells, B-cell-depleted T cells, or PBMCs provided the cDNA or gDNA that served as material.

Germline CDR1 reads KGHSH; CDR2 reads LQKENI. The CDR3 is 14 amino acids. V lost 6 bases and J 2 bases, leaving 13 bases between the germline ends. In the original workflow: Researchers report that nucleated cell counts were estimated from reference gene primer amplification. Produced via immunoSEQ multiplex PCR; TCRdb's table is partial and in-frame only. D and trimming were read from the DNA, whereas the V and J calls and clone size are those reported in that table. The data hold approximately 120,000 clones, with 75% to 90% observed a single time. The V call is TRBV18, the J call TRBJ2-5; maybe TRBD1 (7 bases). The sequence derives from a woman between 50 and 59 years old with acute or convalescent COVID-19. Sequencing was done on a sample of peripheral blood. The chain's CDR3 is CASSYQGGQETQYF. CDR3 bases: TGTGCCAGCTCTTACCAGGGGGGACAAGAGACCCAGTACTTC.